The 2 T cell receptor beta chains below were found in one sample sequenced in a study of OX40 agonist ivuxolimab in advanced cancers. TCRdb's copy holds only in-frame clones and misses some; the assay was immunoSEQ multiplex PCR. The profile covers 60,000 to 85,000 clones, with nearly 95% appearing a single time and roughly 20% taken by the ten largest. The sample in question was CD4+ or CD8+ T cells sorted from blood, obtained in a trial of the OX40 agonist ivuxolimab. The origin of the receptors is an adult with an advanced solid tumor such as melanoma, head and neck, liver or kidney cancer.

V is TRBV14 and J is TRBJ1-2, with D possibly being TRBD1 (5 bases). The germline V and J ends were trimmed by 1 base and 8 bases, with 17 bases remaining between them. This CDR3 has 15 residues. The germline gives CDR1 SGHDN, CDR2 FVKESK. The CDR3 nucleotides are TGTGCCAGCAGCCAAGCGGGGGGATGGTCGATAGGCTACACCTTC. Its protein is CASSQAGGWSIGYTF. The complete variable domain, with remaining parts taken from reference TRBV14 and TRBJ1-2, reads EAGVTQFPSHSVIEKGQTVTLRCDPISGHDNLYWYRRVMGKEIKFLLHFVKESKQDESGMPNNRFLAERTGGTYSTLKVQPAELEDSGVYFCASSQAGGWSIGYTFGSGTRLTVV.

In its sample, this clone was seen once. The CDR3 DNA sequence: TGTGCCAGCCGGTGGGACAGGGCATGGACTGAAGCTTTCTTT. It codes for CASRWDRAWTEAFF. V and J are TRBV27 and TRBJ1-1, with 9 bases aligning to TRBD1. After removal of 8 bases from V and 5 bases from J, the junction contained 9 bases not matched to a gene. The CDR3 length is 14 residues. Germline V lookup: CDR1 MNHEY, CDR2 SMNVEV (reference sequence).